This TCR beta chain was obtained from a study of spatial heterogeneity in lung cancer (dated by TCRdb to between 2019 and 2020). Regarding the research as a whole: Beta-chain transcripts were consistently detected in greater numbers than alpha-chain transcripts, which likely reflects a higher abundance of beta-chain transcripts. At surgery, some 220 tumor regions, approximately 64 matched nontumor lung samples and 56 PBMC samples were TCR-sequenced for both alpha and beta chains. Nonsynonymous mutation counts, determined by whole-exome sequencing of tumor tissue, were related to features of the TCR repertoire. In the raw uncorrected reads, each unique combination of TCR and UMI appeared more than ten times on average. The study quantitatively compared TCR alpha and beta repertoires across multiple tumor regions, matched nontumor lung and blood in non-small cell lung cancer. Results and caveats for the whole study, not just this receptor: Additional single-cell paired TCR alpha and beta sequencing was considered necessary to confirm, at a functional level, the hypothesis that regional TCRs recognize regional mutations. Ubiquitous expanded tumor TCRs showed up in blood more often at tumor resection than at routine follow-up.

The library came from 5' RACE. The sequencer listed for this sample is NextSeq 500. To allow correction of PCR and sequencing errors, the TCR library protocol tagged every TCR cDNA molecule with a unique molecular identifier. The study's own analysis went as follows. TCR identification, UMI-based error correction and CDR3 extraction were performed with Decombinator tools. Expanded TCRs were defined as those above a frequency of 2 per 1,000, corresponding to the top 1% of the tumor frequency distribution. Rényi diversity was computed with the R vegan package after subsampling each repertoire 100 times to 5,000 TCRs. To build CDR3 similarity networks, amino acid triplet string-kernel similarity was used, and CDR3s were connected when their pairwise similarity was above 0.82. TCRdb took the public reads, trimmed them with fastp at Q25, ran MiXCR for clone calling and kept in-frame beta chains. When rows share a CDR3 protein, they turn into one entry using the most common DNA and genes. These V and J calls rely on TCRdb rather than the paper's analysis. The sample has more than 20,000 distinct CDR3 sequences on record, about 5% of them singletons. About 37% of the sample belongs to the ten largest clones.

This clonotype was seen many times. Its cognate antigen has yet to be identified. No base qualities exist here, and no much larger clone lies one base off it. Explained via the paper, the time point label denotes: sample taken at primary tumor resection. Without any cell sorting, TCR sequencing was performed on whole RNA extracted either from tumor and nontumor lung tissue or from cryopreserved PBMC samples. The donors were 72 patients from the lung TRACERx cohort who had early-stage, untreated non-small cell lung cancer. Only patients with enough RNA available from two or more tumor regions were chosen for TCR sequencing. From a lookup of the germline V gene, CDR1 and CDR2 are MDHEN and SYDVKM. V loses 10 bases of germline sequence and J loses 5 bases, and the interval between the two ends is 20 bases. Reading from cysteine to phenylalanine, the CDR3 counts 14 amino acids. CDR3 DNA is the only sequence kept; it has 42 bases, read in frame from the first base.

This TCR was sampled from a male donor with early-stage non-small cell lung cancer. The rearrangement combines TRBV28 with TRBJ2-5, with an unclear D gene assignment. The source material was PBMCs, sampled at surgery. The DNA sequence is TGTGCCACCGACGAAGGGTCTGTCCTGGAGACCCAGTACTTC. It is translated as CATDEGSVLETQYF.